These T cell receptor beta chains were read from a single sample in a study of blood T cell repertoires in COVID-19. Method: immunoSEQ multiplex PCR; TCRdb's copy keeps in-frame clones and lacks some. This table holds roughly 260,000 clones, approximately 90% found once. Input material: PBMCs or T cells enriched from blood (not recorded which). Every receptor here comes from a young woman who had recovered from COVID-19. Both conserved end residues are trimmed from each CDR3. The D gene is left open where the match is weak.

>TRBD1|TRBJ1-1|11|TRBV12-5
ASGFDRGTEAF
>-|TRBJ2-7|13|TRBV7-2
ASSPQLGVYYEQY
>TRBD1|TRBJ1-2|11|TRBV15
ATQGQGAYGYT
>TRBD2|TRBJ2-5|11|TRBV28
ASSRGGQETQY
>TRBD2|TRBJ2-5|15|TRBV19
ASSIGLAGGPEETQY
>-|TRBJ1-2|14|TRBV19
ASSIPPGWQLDGYT
>-|TRBJ1-5|13|TRBV28
ASSFPTAGNQPQH
>TRBD1|TRBJ1-1|11|TRBV5-1
ASSLETGTEAF
>TRBD1|TRBJ1-2|12|TRBV18
ASSLGQGAEGYT
>-|TRBJ2-6|13|TRBV28
ASKGADSGANVLT
>-|TRBJ1-6|14|TRBV3-1/TRBV3-2
ASSQFGGIINSPLH
>TRBD1|TRBJ2-7|12|TRBV5-1
ASSPGQGPYEQY
>-|TRBJ1-4|13|TRBV6-1
ASSEWGWDTEKLF
>TRBD1|TRBJ2-7|12|TRBV15
ATSRDRQGDEQY
>TRBD1|TRBJ1-1|12|TRBV25-1
AIGPGQGNTEAF
>TRBD1|TRBJ1-5|13|TRBV28
ASSDTGGKNQPQH
>-|TRBJ2-5|11|TRBV2
ASSGMGRETQY
>-|TRBJ2-7|13|TRBV18
ASSPPNDIAYEQY
>-|TRBJ2-7|11|TRBV6-1
ASSEVFSGEQY
>-|TRBJ1-1|13|TRBV3-1/TRBV3-2
ASSLSSGMNTEAF
>-|TRBJ2-1|14|TRBV19
ASSKLRGAAYNEQF
>-|TRBJ1-6|13|TRBV4-3
ASSQEGEDNSPLH